This T cell receptor (beta chain) was identified in a study of blood T cells in healthy people across ages. The CDR3 spans 13 residues. In germline, CDR1 is KGHSH, CDR2 LQKENI. On this clonotype itself: One base away lies a much larger clone, so this may be a sequencing read error.

Primed by a sample-barcoded 5' primer and a J-beta primer mix, a second PCR proceeded for about 7 to 11 cycles. The template-switch adaptor was a 5' adaptor with 12 random nucleotides. It tagged each cDNA molecule. Each CDR3 protein is one row after TCRdb ran MiXCR on the 5' RACE reads. The data hold approximately 800,000 distinct CDR3 sequences, with more than 35% observed a single time. The sample consisted of blood. V is TRBV18 and J is TRBJ2-3, with D maybe TRBD1 (6 bases). The origin of this receptor is an elderly man in good health. CDR3 in amino acids: CACSPGVTDTQYF. CDR3 nucleotides: TGTGCCTGCTCACCAGGGGTCACAGATACGCAGTATTTT.